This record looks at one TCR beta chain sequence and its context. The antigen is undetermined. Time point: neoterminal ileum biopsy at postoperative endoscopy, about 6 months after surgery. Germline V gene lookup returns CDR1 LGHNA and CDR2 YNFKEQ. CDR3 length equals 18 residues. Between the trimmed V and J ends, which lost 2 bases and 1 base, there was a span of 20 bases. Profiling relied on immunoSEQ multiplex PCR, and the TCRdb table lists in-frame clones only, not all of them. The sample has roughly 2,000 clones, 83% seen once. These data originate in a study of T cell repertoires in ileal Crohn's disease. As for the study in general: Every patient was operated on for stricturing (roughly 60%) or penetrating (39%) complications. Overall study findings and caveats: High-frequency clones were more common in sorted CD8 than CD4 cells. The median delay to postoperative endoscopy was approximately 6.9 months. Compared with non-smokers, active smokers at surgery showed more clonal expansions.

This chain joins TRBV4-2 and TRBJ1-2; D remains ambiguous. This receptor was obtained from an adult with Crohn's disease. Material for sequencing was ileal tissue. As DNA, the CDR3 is TGTGCCAGCAGCCAAAAGCTATCCGCGGCAGCTTTTAACTATGGCTACACCTTC. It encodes CASSQKLSAAAFNYGYTF.